The clone carrying this T cell receptor (beta chain) was counted only a few times. Its specificity is unknown. Then a second PCR, running roughly 7 to 12 cycles, was carried out with a sample-barcoded 5' primer and a J-beta primer mix. One entry per CDR3 protein, called by TCRdb with MiXCR from the 5' RACE reads. The profile covers 720,000 or so distinct CDR3 sequences, with approximately 40% appearing a single time and roughly 30% taken by the ten largest. This CDR3 is built from 15 residues. Per germline, CDR1 SGHTA and CDR2 FQGNSA. This sample was taken from a study of blood T cells in healthy people across ages. Notes on the study in general: Significant beta diversity loss was already apparent by age 40, declining roughly linearly. Estimates of diversity drawn from one million T cells were considered underestimates. CMV status of donors was unknown, possibly confounding expanded clonotype changes.

Extraction yielded at least 6 micrograms of total RNA per sample. The rearrangement joins TRBV7-2 to TRBJ2-5; D may be TRBD2 (5 bases). The end of the DNA is better explained by TRBJ2-7, so the J call may be wrong. The receptor was derived from a man older than 75 in good health. The sequencing input was blood. The CDR3 spells CASSLTLRTGYEQYF. The CDR3 DNA is TGTGCCAGCAGCTTAACTCTAAGGACGGGATACGAGCAGTACTTC.